This T cell receptor (beta chain) derives from a study of OX40 agonist ivuxolimab in advanced cancers. Study as a whole: Administration of intravenous ivuxolimab to patients occurred every 2 weeks at 0.01 to 10 mg/kg. From about 23 to 85 years was the age range, with a mean of 60 years, and around 83% were male.

The CDR3 is 15 amino acids. Per germline, CDR1 SGHTA and CDR2 FQGNSA. Sequenced by immunoSEQ multiplex PCR; TCRdb stores in-frame clones only, minus some. The sample has tens of thousands of clones; 88% are singletons. Samples of blood were obtained at baseline, on cycle 4 day 1, and on cycle 7 day 1. Concerning this clone itself: Antigen unknown. The junction differs from germline at one of its ends, possibly a read error.

Whole-study findings and limits: At 0.1 to 3.0 mg/kg, clonal expansion of CD4+ and CD8+ blood T cells had occurred by week 6.

The genes are TRBV7-2 and TRBJ2-7; D ambiguous. The origin of this receptor is an adult with an advanced solid tumor such as melanoma, head and neck, liver or kidney cancer. Sequenced here: CD4+ or CD8+ T cells sorted from blood, sampled in a trial of the OX40 agonist ivuxolimab. The DNA for the CDR3 is TGTGCCAGCAGCTTTACCCTCCTTGGGTCCTCCGAGCAGTACTTC. Amino acids: CASSFTLLGSSEQYF.